The clone carrying this T cell receptor beta chain was found a few times. The targeted sequencing depth was 1 in 200,000 to 1 in 1 million T cells. Assay used: immunoSEQ multiplex PCR; TCRdb lists only in-frame clones, some missing. The repertoire includes roughly 110,000 clones, approximately 58% of them detected once, and 37% sits in the top ten. The source of the sample is a study of cytotoxic CD8 clonotypes in ibrutinib-treated CLL. The sequencing used PBMCs, collected after 24 months of ibrutinib treatment. The receptor was derived from a human donor with chronic lymphocytic leukemia.

CDR3 bases: TGTGCCAGCACGGGCGTCGGCACCGGGGAGCTGTTTTTT. Its protein product is CASTGVGTGELFF. This sequence joins TRBV6-1 and TRBJ2-2; D not resolved. The germline V gene encodes CDR1 MNHNS and CDR2 SASEGT. Trimming took off 7 bases at V and 4 bases at J, with 10 bases between the two ends. There are 13 residues in the CDR3.